The 23 T cell receptor beta chains below were found in one sample sequenced in a study of blood T cell repertoires in COVID-19. The table came from immunoSEQ multiplex PCR; TCRdb's copy has only in-frame clones and leaves some out. In the table there are some 330,000 clones, 80% to 95% of which are singletons. Sequencing was performed on PBMCs or T cells enriched from blood (not recorded which). These TCRs come from a woman aged 25 to 39 who had recovered from COVID-19.

The rearrangement links TRBV27 to TRBJ1-1; no reliable D call. CDR3 length: 13 amino acids. Trimming took 7 bases from V and 8 from J, leaving 17 bases between them. Germline V gene sequence: CDR1 MNHEY, CDR2 SMNVEV (reference sequence). The CDR3 DNA follows: TGTGCCAGCACTACACAGAGATTAACCGAAGCTTTCTTT. Protein: CASTTQRLTEAFF.

The chain is built from TRBV16 and TRBJ1-2; TRBD1 might be the D (6 bases). Trimming removed 4 bases at V and 6 bases at J, with 15 bases between. The CDR3 extends over 14 amino acids. Germline assignment: CDR1 KGHSY and CDR2 FQNENV. The DNA of the CDR3 is TGTGCCAGCAGCCCCCCCGGGTGGGGGCATGGCTACACCTTC. This gives the protein CASSPPGWGHGYTF.

This clone was recorded a few times. The CDR3 DNA reads TGCGCCAGCAGTCATCAGGGGGGCTACACTGAAGCTTTCTTT. Residues: CASSHQGGYTEAFF. The genes are TRBV23-1 and TRBJ1-1, with 7 bases matching TRBD1. TRBV23-1 is placed among ORFs of uncertain function. The CDR3 consists of 14 residues. After removal of 3 bases from V and 3 bases from J, the junction contained 4 bases not matched to a gene.

The DNA of the CDR3 is TGTGCCAGCAATCCCACGGGATTCAATGAAAAACTGTTTTTT. It encodes CASNPTGFNEKLFF. This chain connects TRBV6-5 to TRBJ1-4; no clear D. This CDR3 region has 14 residues. Germline assignment: CDR1 MNHEY and CDR2 SVGAGI. Trimming took off 7 bases at V and 5 bases at J, with 14 bases between the two ends.

This CDR3 is CASSIAQGNYGYTF. The CDR3 coding sequence is TGTGCCAGTAGTATTGCGCAGGGTAACTATGGCTACACCTTC. V gene TRBV19 combines with J gene TRBJ1-2; a possible D gene is TRBD1 (5 bases). Deletions cut 3 bases from V and 1 base from J, with 9 bases between. CDR3 size: 14 residues. Looked up from germline, CDR1 is LNHDA and CDR2 is SQIVND (reference sequence).

The rearrangement uses TRBV5-4 and TRBJ2-7; a possible D gene is TRBD1 (6 bases). This CDR3 has 14 amino acids. Trimming took 4 bases from V and 7 from J, leaving 18 bases between them. Germline CDR1 reads SGHNT; CDR2 reads YYREEE (reference sequence). This CDR3 is CASSPGAPLGEQYF. The CDR3 region has the DNA TGTGCCAGCAGCCCAGGGGCTCCCCTTGGAGAGCAGTACTTC.

For the CDR3, the DNA is TGTGCCAGCAGAAAAGGGACTGGTACTGAAGCTTTCTTT. Its protein product is CASRKGTGTEAFF. V usage is TRBV12-3 or TRBV12-4 and J usage is TRBJ1-1; tentatively, D is TRBD1 (5 bases). Trimming left V 6 bases short and J 5 bases short, with 13 bases between. The CDR3 covers 13 residues.

The V gene is TRBV28, the J gene TRBJ1-6; D is perhaps TRBD1 (6 bases). Per the germline V gene, CDR1 is MDHEN and CDR2 is SYDVKM. The V gene lost 7 bases and the J gene lost 7 bases, with 17 bases spanning the gap. CDR3 size: 15 residues. The CDR3 sequence: CASTRGARGNSPLHF. The CDR3 DNA sequence: TGTGCCAGCACCCGGGGGGCCAGGGGCAATTCACCCCTCCACTTT. The full variable domain, with the rest looked up from reference TRBV28 and TRBJ1-6, is DVKVTQSSRYLVKRTGEKVFLECVQDMDHENMFWYRQDPGLGLRLIYFSYDVKMKEKGDIPEGYSVSREKKERFSLILESASTNQTSMYLCASTRGARGNSPLHFGNGTRLTVT.

The chain joins TRBV24-1 to TRBJ1-6; 7 bases line up with TRBD1. Trimming at V came to 9 bases and at J to 6 bases, leaving 4 bases not matched to a gene. The CDR3 extends over 13 amino acids. From germline, CDR1 is KGHDR and CDR2 SFDVKD. In DNA form, the CDR3 reads TGTGCCACCCAGGGACAGCTTAATTCACCCCTCCACTTT. It is translated as CATQGQLNSPLHF.

V and J are TRBV7-3 and TRBJ2-1, with 9 bases that match TRBD2. CDR3 length: 17 amino acids. Losses at the gene ends were 5 bases for V and 7 bases for J; bases not matched to a gene: 15. Germline lookup yields CDR1 SGHTA and CDR2 FQGTGA. CDR3 sequence reads: CASSPPTGDSGRNEQFF. CDR3 bases: TGTGCCAGCAGCCCCCCGACAGGAGACAGCGGGAGGAATGAGCAGTTCTTC.

Note on this clone: Other nucleotide sequences in the sample specify the same CDR3. The chain has TRBV28 and TRBJ1-2; perhaps TRBD1 as D (6 bases). Trimming took off 6 bases at V and 4 bases at J, with 12 bases between the two ends. The CDR3 extends over 13 amino acids. Germline V gene lookup returns CDR1 MDHEN and CDR2 SYDVKM. In DNA form, the CDR3 reads TGTGCCAGCAGCCCCGGACAGATCTATGGCTACACCTTC. Its protein product is CASSPGQIYGYTF.

In DNA, the CDR3 is TGCAGCGTTGAAGTAGGTCCAGGGGGCACTGTCGGCTACACCTTC. Amino acid sequence: CSVEVGPGGTVGYTF. The chain combines TRBV29-1 with TRBJ1-2; 8 bases line up with TRBD1. J gave up 8 bases and V 1 base, and 12 bases lay outside the gene matches. The germline CDR1 and CDR2 sequences are SQVTM and ANQGSEA. The length of the CDR3 is 15 residues.

This sequence joins TRBV5-1 and TRBJ2-1, with TRBD1 matching 7 bases. Trimming took 4 bases from V and 0 from J; bases not matched to a gene: 4. Germline-derived CDR1 and CDR2 are SGHRS and YFSETQ. This CDR3 contains 15 residues. CDR3: CASSDGTASYNEQFF. CDR3 sequence (DNA): TGCGCCAGCAGCGACGGGACAGCCTCCTACAATGAGCAGTTCTTC. The full variable domain, in which reference TRBV5-1 and TRBJ2-1 provide the parts outside the CDR3, is KAGVTQTPRYLIKTRGQQVTLSCSPISGHRSVSWYQQTPGQGLQFLFEYFSETQRNKGNFPGRFSGRQFSNSRSEMNVSTLELGDSALYLCASSDGTASYNEQFFGPGTRLTVL.

This chain connects TRBV9 to TRBJ1-6; D is unresolved. V was trimmed by 0 bases and J by 6 bases, leaving 10 bases between them. Germline CDR1 reads SGDLS; CDR2 reads YYNGEE. The CDR3 consists of 15 residues. DNA of the CDR3: TGTGCCAGCAGCGTAGAACCGACTTTTAATTCACCCCTCCACTTT. As protein: CASSVEPTFNSPLHF.

J is TRBJ1-2 and V is TRBV28, with 9 bases lining up with TRBD1. The ends lost 5 bases at V and 8 bases at J; junction bases unmatched: 3. The CDR3 sequence is 12 residues long. Looked up from germline, CDR1 is MDHEN and CDR2 is SYDVKM. The CDR3 loop is CASSGQGSGYTF. The CDR3 nucleotides read TGTGCCAGCAGTGGACAGGGGAGCGGCTACACCTTC.

This chain links TRBV2 with TRBJ1-1; 8 positions agree with TRBD1. Trimming took 7 bases from V and 6 from J; bases not matched to a gene: 4. Germline CDR1 SNHLY, CDR2 FYNNEI. This CDR3 comprises 12 residues. In DNA, the CDR3 is TGTGCCAGCAACAGGGGGAAGTCTGAAGCTTTCTTT. Its translation: CASNRGKSEAFF.

To note about this clone: One end of the junction does not line up with germline, which may come from a read error. The genes are TRBV7-7 and TRBJ1-5; no firm D call. Germline V gene data show CDR1 as SSHAT and CDR2 as FNYEAQ (reference sequence). The CDR3 covers 14 residues. CDR3 coding DNA: TGTGCTAGCAGCCCCGAAAAAGCGATTCAGCCCCAGCATTTT. It yields the protein CASSPEKAIQPQHF.

The chain links TRBV6-5 to TRBJ2-7, with 12 nucleotides matching TRBD2. Germline CDR1 reads MNHEY; CDR2 reads SVGAGI. The CDR3 has 15 residues. With V trimmed by 4 bases and J by 2 bases, 3 bases remained unmatched. In nucleotides, the CDR3 is TGTGCCAGCAGTTTGAGGACTAGCGGGGCCTACGAGCAGTACTTC. The encoded protein is CASSLRTSGAYEQYF.

With regard to this clone: The same CDR3 also results from other DNA sequences found in this sample. This rearrangement joins TRBV18 to TRBJ1-2, with a possible D match to TRBD1 (6 bases). Germline V gives CDR1 KGHSH, CDR2 LQKENI. V was trimmed by 2 bases and J by 1 base, leaving 8 bases between them. The CDR3 is made up of 14 amino acids. CDR3 protein: CASSPNRDNYGYTF. The CDR3 nucleotides are TGTGCCAGCTCACCAAACAGGGATAACTATGGCTACACCTTC.

This clone has just one count. The V gene is TRBV12-3 or TRBV12-4, the J gene TRBJ1-2; tentatively, D is TRBD1 (6 bases). There are 12 residues in the CDR3. V was pared by 8 bases and J by 7 bases, with 14 bases between. This chain's CDR3 is CASDGGAPGYTF. The CDR3 DNA reads TGTGCCAGCGATGGGGGGGCGCCTGGCTACACCTTC.

The chain employs TRBV4-2 and TRBJ2-7, with 11 bases lining up with TRBD1. The CDR3 has 14 amino acids. The germline gives CDR1 LGHNA, CDR2 YNFKEQ. Trimming at V came to 4 bases and at J to 3 bases, leaving 2 bases not matched to a gene. The CDR3 bases are TGTGCCAGCAGCCCGGGACAGGGGGACTACGAGCAGTACTTC. It specifies CASSPGQGDYEQYF.

The chain links TRBV4-3 to TRBJ1-6; D is unresolved. The V end lost 0 bases, the J end lost 5 bases, and 14 bases lay between the germline ends. Germline lookup yields CDR1 LGHNA and CDR2 YSLEER. CDR3 size: 17 residues. The CDR3 DNA follows: TGCGCCAGCAGCCAAGATTTGAGCGGTGGGGATAATTCACCCCTCCACTTT. This encodes CASSQDLSGGDNSPLHF.

The chain recombines TRBV7-2 with TRBJ1-2; D is perhaps TRBD1 (5 bases). With 2 bases removed from V and 7 bases from J, the gap between germline ends came to 11 bases. Per the germline V gene, CDR1 is SGHTA and CDR2 is FQGNSA. This CDR3 comprises 13 residues. The CDR3 bases are TGTGCCAGCAGCTTATGGCAGGGAATTGGCTACACCTTC. Amino acids: CASSLWQGIGYTF.